This TCR beta chain was identified during a study of T cell responses to AZD1222 COVID-19 vaccine. Germline V gene lookup returns CDR1 SGHVS and CDR2 FQNEAQ. CDR3 size: 15 residues. Trimming took 6 bases from V and 0 from J; bases not matched to a gene: 4. Produced via immunoSEQ multiplex PCR; TCRdb's table is partial and in-frame only. The table shows approximately 110,000 clones, with 88% occurring only once. General study findings and limits: Regions left unmutated in variants are reportedly the target of nearly half of spike-specific TCRs.

A word on this clone: The target antigen is unknown.

The TCR comes from an adult in good health. The sample was peripheral blood, taken on day 0 of AZD1222 vaccination. V and J are TRBV7-8 and TRBJ1-5; 8 nucleotides line up with TRBD1. The CDR3: CASRDRVNSNQPQHF. The CDR3 nucleotides are TGTGCCAGCAGGGACAGGGTGAATAGCAATCAGCCCCAGCATTTT.